One and the same sample provided the 10 T cell receptor beta chains below, sequenced in a study of shared T cell receptors in the human thymus. Here immunoSEQ multiplex PCR was the method, and the copy in TCRdb shows in-frame clones only, minus some. The sample holds around 730,000 clones, 80% to 90% seen once. These data are also associated with another study on human thymus T cells.

What was sequenced was thymocytes. The source of these receptors is a girl under two years old with a congenital heart defect.

The chain has TRBV10-2 and TRBJ1-1; D uncertain. V shed 3 bases and J shed 0 bases, with 11 bases lying between them. Germline V gives CDR1 WSHSY, CDR2 SAAADI. CDR3 length equals 15 residues. This CDR3 reads CASSDEGGLNTEAFF. CDR3 DNA: TGCGCCAGCAGTGACGAAGGTGGGCTGAACACTGAAGCTTTCTTT.

The rearrangement joins TRBV11-2 to TRBJ1-2, with TRBD1 identical over 10 bases. The germline gives CDR1 SGHAT, CDR2 FQNNGV. This CDR3 has 17 amino acids. V dropped 6 bases and J dropped 4; count of bases not matched to a gene: 14. CDR3 sequence reads: CASSRGGRDRGGYGYTF. The CDR3 coding sequence is TGTGCCAGCAGTCGCGGGGGGAGGGACAGGGGCGGCTATGGCTACACCTTC.

This chain connects TRBV7-6 to TRBJ1-3; D unresolved. CDR1 is SGHVS, CDR2 FNYEAQ, per germline. The CDR3 runs 12 residues. V lost 5 bases to trimming and J lost 9 bases, with 11 bases between them. In DNA form, the CDR3 reads TGTGCCAGCAGCCGCGTTCGAGGCACCATATATTTT. Translated: CASSRVRGTIYF.

The rearrangement links TRBV7-3 to TRBJ2-3; D call uncertain. The CDR3 covers 19 residues. With 5 bases removed from V and 5 bases from J, the gap between germline ends came to 29 bases. The germline CDR1 and CDR2 sequences are SGHTA and FQGTGA. The DNA for the CDR3 is TGTGCCAGCAGCCCAAAGGAATACGAGAACCAATATCACAGAGATACGCAGTATTTT. Its translation is CASSPKEYENQYHRDTQYF. The complete variable domain, with remaining parts taken from reference TRBV7-3 and TRBJ2-3, reads GAGVSQTPSNKVTEKGKYVELRCDPISGHTALYWYRQSLGQGPEFLIYFQGTGAADDSGLPNDRFFAVRPEGSVSTLKIQRTERGDSAVYLCASSPKEYENQYHRDTQYFGPGTRLTVL.

The chain links TRBV11-1 to TRBJ1-1; D call uncertain. The CDR3 runs to 13 residues. Germline V gene sequence: CDR1 SGHAT, CDR2 FQDESV (reference sequence). V lost 1 base and J lost 5, with 8 bases in between. The CDR3 DNA sequence: TGTGCCAGCAGCTTAGTAGAGGAGACTGAAGCTTTCTTT. Its translation: CASSLVEETEAFF.

The rearrangement joins TRBV15 to TRBJ2-5, with D perhaps matching TRBD2 (5 bases). The germline CDR1 and CDR2 sequences are LNHNV and YYDKDF (reference sequence). With 2 bases removed from V and 1 base from J, the gap between germline ends came to 11 bases. The CDR3 has 15 residues. The CDR3 sequence: CATSRRRRTQETQYF. CDR3 nucleotides: TGTGCCACCAGCAGAAGGAGGCGAACCCAAGAGACCCAGTACTTC.

V gene TRBV19 combines with J gene TRBJ2-5; 10 bases are a match to TRBD1. The CDR3 extends over 13 amino acids. With 6 bases clipped from V and 5 bases from J, the junction kept 3 bases outside the gene matches. Looked up from germline, CDR1 is LNHDA and CDR2 is SQIVND (reference sequence). CDR3 DNA sequence: TGTGCCAGTAGCGACAGGGGGCGGGAGACCCAGTACTTC. Its protein product is CASSDRGRETQYF. Complete variable domain (other parts from reference TRBV19 and TRBJ2-5): DGGITQSPKYLFRKEGQNVTLSCEQNLNHDAMYWYRQDPGQGLRLIYYSQIVNDFQKGDIAEGYSVSREKKESFPLTVTSAQKNPTAFYLCASSDRGRETQYFGPGTRLLVL.

This clone was recorded a few times. V is TRBV11-2 and J is TRBJ2-1; a possible D gene is TRBD2 (5 bases). Looked up from germline, CDR1 is SGHAT and CDR2 is FQNNGV. V lost 5 bases to trimming and J lost 5 bases, with 16 bases between them. This CDR3 comprises 15 residues. In DNA, the CDR3 is TGTGCCAGCAGCGTCTCATTAGCGAAGGACAATGAGCAGTTCTTC. It is translated as CASSVSLAKDNEQFF.

This clone was counted only a few times. The V gene is TRBV6-5, the J gene TRBJ1-6; TRBD1 might be the D (5 bases). V lost 2 bases to trimming and J lost 7 bases, with 12 bases between them. Germline CDR1 and CDR2: MNHEY and SVGAGI. The CDR3 has 15 amino acids. The CDR3 sequence: CASSYGRDENSPLHF. The CDR3 region has the DNA TGTGCCAGCAGTTACGGCAGGGATGAAAATTCACCCCTCCACTTT.

This chain links TRBV5-4 with TRBJ1-2; a possible D gene is TRBD1 (6 bases). The V gene lost 6 bases and the J gene lost 8 bases, with 29 bases spanning the gap. Germline V gene lookup returns CDR1 SGHNT and CDR2 YYREEE (reference sequence). The CDR3 has 17 amino acids. For the CDR3, the DNA is TGTGCCAGCAAAAGGAGGGCCCATGGGGGGGCGGCGTGGGGCTACACCTTC. It is translated as CASKRRAHGGAAWGYTF.